This T cell receptor beta chain emerged from a study of CD8+ T cells in alopecia areata. The overall study: At a dose of 5 to 10 mg twice daily, oral tofacitinib was given to treated patients. Findings of the study overall: Sequences from scalp samples also cover resident alphabeta T cells of normal skin. Clonality was higher in lesional than normal scalp, especially in alopecia totalis/universalis.

The CDR3 is made up of 16 amino acids. The germline V gene encodes CDR1 MNHNS and CDR2 SASEGT. With 2 bases removed from V and 4 bases from J, the gap between germline ends came to 17 bases. In this sample, this clone turned up a few times. Antigen specificity is unknown. The authors extracted RNA and reverse transcribed it into cDNA as the sequencing template. Assay used: immunoSEQ multiplex PCR; TCRdb lists only in-frame clones, some missing. The sample contains about 210,000 clones, around 65% of which appear only once. Treatment denoted: oral pan-JAK inhibitor, 5-10 mg twice daily. A FACSAria was used to sort CD4+ and CD8+ T cells. These cells came from PBMCs.

The specimen was CD4+ T cells sorted from blood, collected at week 4, from a patient treated with tofacitinib. The rearrangement links TRBV6-1 to TRBJ1-2, with TRBD1 as a possible D gene (6 bases). This TCR derives from a human donor with alopecia areata. As DNA, the CDR3 is TGTGCCAGCAGTGAACATCTGGCAGGGGATACCTATGGCTACACCTTC. Encoded protein: CASSEHLAGDTYGYTF.